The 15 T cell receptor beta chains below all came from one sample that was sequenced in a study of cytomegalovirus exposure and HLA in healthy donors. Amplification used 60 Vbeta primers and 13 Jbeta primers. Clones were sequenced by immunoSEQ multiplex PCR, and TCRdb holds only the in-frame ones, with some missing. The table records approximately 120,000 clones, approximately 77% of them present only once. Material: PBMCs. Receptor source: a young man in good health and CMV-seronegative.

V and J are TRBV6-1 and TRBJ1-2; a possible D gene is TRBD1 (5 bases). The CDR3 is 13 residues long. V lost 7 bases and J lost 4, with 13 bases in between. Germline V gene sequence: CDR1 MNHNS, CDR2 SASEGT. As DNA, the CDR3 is TGTGCCAGCACAAACTCCCAGGGCTATGGCTACACCTTC. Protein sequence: CASTNSQGYGYTF.

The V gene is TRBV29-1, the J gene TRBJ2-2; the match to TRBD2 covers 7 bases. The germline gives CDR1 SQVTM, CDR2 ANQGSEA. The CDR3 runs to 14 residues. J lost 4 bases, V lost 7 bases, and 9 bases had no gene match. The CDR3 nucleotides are TGCAGCGCCCTTGGGGGGGGGAGCACCGGGGAGCTGTTTTTT. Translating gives CSALGGGSTGELFF.

CDR3 coding DNA: TGTGCCAGCAGCTTCTATTCGCGGGCCAGCTCCTACAATGAGCAGTTCTTC. Translated: CASSFYSRASSYNEQFF. The rearrangement links TRBV7-3 to TRBJ2-1, with a possible D match to TRBD2 (5 bases). CDR1 and CDR2 from the germline V gene are SGHTA and FQGTGA. The CDR3 runs 17 residues. The ends were cut back, 3 bases at V and 0 bases at J, with 15 bases in the middle.

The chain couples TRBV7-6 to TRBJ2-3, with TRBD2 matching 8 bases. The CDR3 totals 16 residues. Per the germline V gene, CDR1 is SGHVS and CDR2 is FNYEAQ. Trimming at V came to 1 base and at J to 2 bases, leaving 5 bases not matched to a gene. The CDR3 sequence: CASSLGRGVATDTQYF. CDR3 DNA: TGTGCCAGCAGCTTAGGGCGGGGGGTGGCCACAGATACGCAGTATTTT.

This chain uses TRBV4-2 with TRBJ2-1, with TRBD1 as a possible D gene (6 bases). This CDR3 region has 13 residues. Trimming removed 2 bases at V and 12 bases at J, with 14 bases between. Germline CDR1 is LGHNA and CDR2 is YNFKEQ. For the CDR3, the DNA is TGTGCCAGCAGCCAAAAGGGGGACCAACGGCAGTTCTTC. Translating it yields CASSQKGDQRQFF.

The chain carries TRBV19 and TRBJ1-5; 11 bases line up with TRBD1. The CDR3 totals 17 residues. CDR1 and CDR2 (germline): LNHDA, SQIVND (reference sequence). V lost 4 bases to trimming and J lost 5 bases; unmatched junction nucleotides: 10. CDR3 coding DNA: TGTGCCAGTAGTAAATCCCCGGGACAGGGGGGCGATCAGCCCCAGCATTTT. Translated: CASSKSPGQGGDQPQHF. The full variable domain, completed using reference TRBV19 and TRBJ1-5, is DGGITQSPKYLFRKEGQNVTLSCEQNLNHDAMYWYRQDPGQGLRLIYYSQIVNDFQKGDIAEGYSVSREKKESFPLTVTSAQKNPTAFYLCASSKSPGQGGDQPQHFGDGTRLSIL.

The chain's CDR3 is CASSYSGGLGQETQYF. The CDR3 nucleotides are TGTGCCAGCAGTTATAGCGGGGGGCTCGGGCAAGAGACCCAGTACTTC. V usage is TRBV9 and J usage is TRBJ2-5; TRBD2 matches 10 bases. The CDR3 runs 16 residues. Germline V CDR1 and CDR2: SGDLS, YYNGEE. Trimming at V came to 5 bases and at J to 2 bases, leaving 9 bases not matched to a gene.

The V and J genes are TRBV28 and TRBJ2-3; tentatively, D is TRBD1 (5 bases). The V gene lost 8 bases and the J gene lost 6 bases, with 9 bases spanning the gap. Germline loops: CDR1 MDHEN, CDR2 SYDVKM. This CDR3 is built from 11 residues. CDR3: CASPSGDTQYF. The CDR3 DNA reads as TGTGCCAGCCCTTCAGGGGATACGCAGTATTTT.

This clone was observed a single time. The CDR3 coding sequence is TGTGCCAGCAGCTTACAGGACAGGGATGAGCAGTTCTTC. Its translation: CASSLQDRDEQFF. The V and J genes are TRBV7-2 and TRBJ2-1; 8 nucleotides match TRBD1. V gave up 2 bases and J gave up 8 bases; unmatched junction bases: 2. This CDR3 contains 13 residues. Per the germline V gene, CDR1 is SGHTA and CDR2 is FQGNSA.

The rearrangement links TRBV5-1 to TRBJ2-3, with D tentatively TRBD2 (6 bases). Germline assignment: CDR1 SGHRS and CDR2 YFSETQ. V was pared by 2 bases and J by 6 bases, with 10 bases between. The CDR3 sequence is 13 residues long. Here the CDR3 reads CASSLGGRDTQYF. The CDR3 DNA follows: TGCGCCAGCAGCTTAGGAGGGAGGGATACGCAGTATTTT.

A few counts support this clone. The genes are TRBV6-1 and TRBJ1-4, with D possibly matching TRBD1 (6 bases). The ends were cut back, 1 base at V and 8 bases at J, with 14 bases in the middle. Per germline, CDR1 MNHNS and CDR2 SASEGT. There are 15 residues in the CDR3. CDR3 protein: CASSEVLGAREKLFF. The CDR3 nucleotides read TGTGCCAGCAGTGAAGTACTGGGGGCGCGGGAAAAACTGTTTTTT.

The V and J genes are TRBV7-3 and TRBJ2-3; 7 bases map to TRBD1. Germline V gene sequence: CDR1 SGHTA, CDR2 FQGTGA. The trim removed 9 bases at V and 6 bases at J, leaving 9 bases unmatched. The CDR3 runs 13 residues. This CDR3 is CASATGTWDTQYF. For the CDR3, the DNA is TGTGCCAGTGCGACAGGGACATGGGATACGCAGTATTTT.

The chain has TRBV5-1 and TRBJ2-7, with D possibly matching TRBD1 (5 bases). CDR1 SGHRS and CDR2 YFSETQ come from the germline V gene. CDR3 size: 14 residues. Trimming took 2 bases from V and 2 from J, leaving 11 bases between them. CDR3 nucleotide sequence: TGCGCCAGCAGCTTAAAGGGGCCCACCTACGAGCAGTACTTC. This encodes CASSLKGPTYEQYF. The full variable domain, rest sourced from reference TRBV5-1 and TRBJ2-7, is KAGVTQTPRYLIKTRGQQVTLSCSPISGHRSVSWYQQTPGQGLQFLFEYFSETQRNKGNFPGRFSGRQFSNSRSEMNVSTLELGDSALYLCASSLKGPTYEQYFGPGTRLTVT.

The CDR3 DNA is TGTGCCAGCAGCTCTAGGGGAAATGAGCAGTTCTTC. This translates into CASSSRGNEQFF. J is TRBJ2-1 and V is TRBV13, with D perhaps matching TRBD1 (5 bases). CDR3 length: 12 amino acids. Germline CDR1 reads PRHDT; CDR2 reads FYEKMQ (reference sequence). Trimming removed 4 bases at V and 7 bases at J, with 8 bases between.

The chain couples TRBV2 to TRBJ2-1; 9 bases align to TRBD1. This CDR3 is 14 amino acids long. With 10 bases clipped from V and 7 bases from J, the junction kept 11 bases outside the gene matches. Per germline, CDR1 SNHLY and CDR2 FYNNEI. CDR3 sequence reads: CATKKDRGLNEQFF. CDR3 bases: TGTGCCACCAAAAAGGACAGGGGCCTGAATGAGCAGTTCTTC.